The clone carrying this T cell receptor (beta chain) was seen a few times. The source of the sample is a study of blood T cell repertoires in COVID-19. Measured with immunoSEQ multiplex PCR; TCRdb has only the in-frame clones, and not every one. The table records some 150,000 clones, 75% to 90% of them present only once. The CDR3 is made up of 14 amino acids. Trimming cost V 4 bases and J 9 bases; bases outside gene matches: 8. The V gene's germline CDR1 is MNHEY and CDR2 SVGEGT. The chain links TRBV6-2 or TRBV6-3 to TRBJ1-5; 8 positions agree with TRBD1. The receptor was isolated from an older woman with COVID-19, enrolled during active disease. Sample: peripheral blood. This chain's CDR3 is CASSSQGGEGPQHF. The CDR3 DNA is TGTGCCAGCAGTTCACAGGGGGGAGAAGGGCCCCAGCATTTT.